This T cell receptor (beta chain) is drawn from a study of blood T cell repertoires in COVID-19 (dated by TCRdb to the early 2020s). For the wider study: The collaborator samples originated in the United States, Italy and Spain and spanned the acute and convalescent phases of COVID-19. The prospective study material was composed of cDNA or gDNA derived from T cells, B-cell-depleted T cells, or PBMCs. The samples were drawn from two sources: the first 160 participants of the ongoing ImmuneRACE study, and about 1,300 subjects contributed by 6 global collaborators. The repertoires were released in a freely available public database meant as a resource for research on the immune response to SARS-CoV-2. Where available, HLA class I and class II types were obtained from metadata supplied by the sample provider rather than from assay-based typing. Nearly every sample came with metadata listing a de-identified subject ID, COVID-19 status, age in years and sex. The dataset comprised deeply sampled blood TCRbeta repertoires from subjects exposed to, actively infected with, or recovered from COVID-19. Results and caveats for the whole study, not just this receptor: Clinical and demographic metadata were provided uncurated, with the amount varying by source and participant.

One collaborating source in Seattle enrolled patients during active infection and followed them longitudinally through the course of disease. Collaborating institutions collected whole blood in K2EDTA tubes following their own protocols. Collaborator samples were shipped for TCRbeta analysis as frozen whole blood, isolated PBMCs, or DNA extracted from either sample type. This clone was counted a few times. No cognate antigen has been identified for it. No much larger clone is present one base from it, and per-base qualities are unavailable. TCRbeta CDR3 regions were amplified from genomic DNA using the immunoSEQ Assay, a bias-controlled multiplex PCR. In the authors' own workflow: The number of nucleated cells in each sample was estimated from the amplification of reference gene primers within the assay. Sequence reads were collapsed and filtered to measure the absolute abundance of every unique TCRbeta CDR3 rearrangement. For each sample, productive Simpson clonality was calculated by taking the square root of Simpson's diversity index across productive rearrangements. The source is immuneACCESS, and TCRdb retained only in-frame sequences with V and J called. Part of the clones is not carried over; for the studies checked, unresolved V genes explain less than half of this, and the remainder is unexplained. Clone size and the V and J calls come from that table; the DNA yielded D and trimming. This sample holds fewer than 200,000 clones; roughly four fifths were observed only once. The ten largest clones add up to 6% to 8% of the sample.

Sequencing input: peripheral blood. This TCR came from a woman between 65 and 79 years old with COVID-19, enrolled during active disease.

In nucleotide form, the sequence is TGTGCCAGCAGCCCCCGGACAGAAGGAAACACCATATATTTT. Its coded protein is CASSPRTEGNTIYF. The chain was built from TRBV3-1 (or the pseudogene TRBV3-2) and TRBJ1-3; the D gene is perhaps TRBD1, on 6 matching bases. Sequences LGHDT (CDR1) and YNNKEL (CDR2) are obtained from the germline V gene (reference sequence). The CDR3 sequence holds 14 residues, the cysteine and phenylalanine included. CDR3 DNA is the only sequence kept; it has 42 bases, read in frame from the first base. V lost 4 bases and J lost 4 bases; the stretch between them is 11 bases long.